This TCR beta chain emerged from a study of regulatory T cells in long-lasting Graves disease. Broader study findings: Thyroid tissue was not sampled; only peripheral blood was.

The CDR3 length is 13 residues. Germline CDR1 SGHDN, CDR2 FVKESK. The trim removed 10 bases at V and 9 bases at J, leaving 9 bases unmatched. In its sample, this clonotype was seen many times. Its specificity is not known. Relying on iRepertoire HTBI primers and Arm-PCR of CDR3 regions, the team built TCR beta libraries. Original handling: Across samples, roughly 58 TRBV and around 14 TRBJ segments were found. MiXCR was run by TCRdb on the multiplex PCR reads, yielding one entry per CDR3 protein. It is TCRdb's table, rather than the study itself, that gives the V and J calls and clone size. The sample lists fewer than 550,000 distinct CDR3 sequences, 16% occurring once. Documented time point: newly diagnosed GD, antithyroid drugs for less than 3 months. Extracted RNA from PBMCs served as the source of the TCR library. These records were also assigned to another study, of T cells in Graves' hyperthyroidism and ophthalmopathy.

This clonotype was obtained from a woman between 18 and 29 years old with Graves disease. V usage is TRBV14 and J usage is TRBJ2-1; TRBD2 matches 10 bases. Specimen: peripheral blood mononuclear cells (PBMCs), collected at new diagnosis, from a patient treated with antithyroid drugs. Here the CDR3 reads CATRTSGSGEQFF. In nucleotides, the CDR3 is TGTGCCACTCGGACTAGCGGTAGCGGTGAGCAGTTCTTC. Based on the CDR3 plus reference TRBV14 and TRBJ2-1, the full variable domain is EAGVTQFPSHSVIEKGQTVTLRCDPISGHDNLYWYRRVMGKEIKFLLHFVKESKQDESGMPNNRFLAERTGGTYSTLKVQPAELEDSGVYFCATRTSGSGEQFFGPGTRLTVL.